The clone carrying this T cell receptor (beta chain) has just one count. The antigen is undetermined. This sample also contains other DNA sequences that code for the same CDR3. This record comes from a study of Ad26.COV2.S vaccination and SARS-CoV-2 variants. Across the whole study: Sample donor was a member of the COV1001 Ad26.COV2.S trial arm. Intramuscular Ad26.COV2.S doses were given once or twice, 56 days apart. Study observations and caveats: Vaccinees reportedly had broad spike-specific CD8+ and CD4+ T cell responses.

The sample's treatment: some 19 received Ad26.COV2.S at low or high dose, single or two shots; 5 received placebo; per-sample allocation not given. Collection of the samples took place on day 63 after the first injection of vaccine or placebo. CDR3 length equals 13 residues. Germline assignment: CDR1 SEHNR and CDR2 FQNEAQ (reference sequence). V lost 6 bases and J lost 2, with 10 bases in between. Libraries were prepared by immunoSEQ multiplex PCR; TCRdb keeps only in-frame clonotypes and omits some of them. The table shows about 350,000 clones, with 80% to 90% occurring only once. This clonotype originated in a person between 18 and 65 years old who received the Ad26.COV2.S COVID-19 vaccine or a placebo. This rearrangement joins TRBV7-9 to TRBJ2-5; tentative D call: TRBD1 (6 bases). Sequenced material: peripheral blood, taken in a trial of Ad26.COV2.S vaccine versus placebo. For the CDR3, the DNA is TGTGCCAGCAGTCCAGACAGGCAAGAGACCCAGTACTTC. Its translation: CASSPDRQETQYF.